These 25 T cell receptor beta chains share one sample of origin, sequenced in a study of immune evolution from preneoplasia to lung adenocarcinoma. The table came from immunoSEQ multiplex PCR; TCRdb's copy has only in-frame clones and leaves some out. The data hold fewer than 7,500 clones, with around 82% observed a single time. Sequencing was done on a sample of FFPE normal lung tissue adjacent to the tumor. These receptors all come from a person between 50 and 69 years old with lung adenocarcinoma.

The chain employs TRBV30 and TRBJ1-1, with 8 bases identical to TRBD1. CDR3 length: 14 residues. In germline, CDR1 is GTSNPN, CDR2 SVGIG (reference sequence). J was trimmed by 7 bases and V by 0 bases; bases with no gene match: 7. The CDR3 spells CAWSVPGTGREAFF. CDR3 DNA: TGTGCCTGGAGTGTACCCGGGACAGGACGTGAAGCTTTCTTT.

This clone came up a few times. The chain has TRBV6-5 and TRBJ1-1; TRBD1 agrees at 7 bases. The CDR3 contains 15 residues. Per the germline V gene, CDR1 is MNHEY and CDR2 is SVGAGI. V shed 6 bases and J 2 bases; nucleotides not matched to a gene: 9. The CDR3 protein is CASRPRRGGNTEAFF. The CDR3 coding sequence is TGTGCCAGCAGACCTCGCAGGGGGGGAAACACTGAAGCTTTCTTT.

The chain recombines TRBV6-6 with TRBJ1-4; D is undetermined. Trimming left V 6 bases short and J 3 bases short, with 11 bases between. The CDR3 has 14 residues. The germline CDR1 and CDR2 sequences are MNHNY and SVGAGI (reference sequence). The CDR3 protein is CASSSRGPNEKLFF. In DNA, the CDR3 is TGTGCCAGCAGCTCCCGGGGTCCTAATGAAAAACTGTTTTTT.

By share, this clone ranks as large (0.1 to 1%). The J gene is TRBJ2-7, the V gene TRBV5-6; 13 bases match TRBD2. In germline, CDR1 is SGHDT, CDR2 YYEEEE. V trimming: 5 bases; J trimming: 11 bases; junction bases outside the gene matches: 4. The length of the CDR3 is 12 residues. As DNA, the CDR3 is TGTGCCAGCAGGGTAGGACTAGCGGGAGAGTACTTC. Residues: CASRVGLAGEYF.

The chain combines TRBV5-1 with TRBJ1-4; no clear D gene. The CDR3 has 13 amino acids. The V gene lost 7 bases and the J gene lost 0 bases, with 7 bases spanning the gap. Germline CDR1 SGHRS, CDR2 YFSETQ. DNA for the CDR3: TGCGCCAGCGCTTCTTCAACTAATGAAAAACTGTTTTTT. This sequence encodes CASASSTNEKLFF.

V is TRBV6-5 and J is TRBJ1-4; perhaps TRBD1 as D (5 bases). CDR3 length: 13 amino acids. The V and J ends lost 0 bases and 8 bases respectively, with 7 bases between them. Germline lookup yields CDR1 MNHEY and CDR2 SVGAGI. For the CDR3, the DNA is TGTGCCAGCAGTTACTCGGGGGGAGAAAAACTGTTTTTT. This translates into CASSYSGGEKLFF.

This clone has just one count. The chain combines TRBV11-3 with TRBJ2-3; 9 bases line up with TRBD2. The V gene end was trimmed by 0 bases and the J gene end by 9 bases; junction bases not matched to a gene: 7. The CDR3 has 15 residues. The germline V gene has CDR1 SGHNT and CDR2 YENEEA. CDR3 nucleotides: TGTGCCAGCAGCTTAGATGGTCGTAGCGGGGGAACGCAGTATTTT. Translating it yields CASSLDGRSGGTQYF.

The genes are TRBV18 and TRBJ1-1; unclear D gene. Germline V gene data show CDR1 as KGHSH and CDR2 as LQKENI. The CDR3 runs 15 residues. Trimming shortened V by 2 bases and J by 3 bases, and 13 bases separated the two germline ends. Here the CDR3 DNA reads TGTGCCAGCTCACCAAGGCCAGGCGGGGACACTGAAGCTTTCTTT. Protein: CASSPRPGGDTEAFF.

The chain couples TRBV5-1 to TRBJ1-2; 8 nucleotides match TRBD1. Germline V gives CDR1 SGHRS, CDR2 YFSETQ. CDR3 length: 13 amino acids. V lost 4 bases to trimming and J lost 4 bases; unmatched junction nucleotides: 3. In DNA, the CDR3 is TGCGCCAGCAGCGTGGACAGGGTCTATGGCTACACCTTC. Its protein product is CASSVDRVYGYTF. Supplemented by reference TRBV5-1 and TRBJ1-2, the full variable domain reads KAGVTQTPRYLIKTRGQQVTLSCSPISGHRSVSWYQQTPGQGLQFLFEYFSETQRNKGNFPGRFSGRQFSNSRSEMNVSTLELGDSALYLCASSVDRVYGYTFGSGTRLTVV.

The genes are TRBV5-1 and TRBJ1-1, with 8 nucleotides matching TRBD1. V shed 3 bases and J 5 bases; nucleotides not matched to a gene: 3. The germline CDR1 and CDR2 sequences are SGHRS and YFSETQ. The CDR3 consists of 13 residues. This CDR3 reads CASSSRQGTEAFF. DNA of the CDR3: TGCGCCAGCAGCTCTCGACAGGGGACTGAAGCTTTCTTT.

The rearrangement joins TRBV6-6 to TRBJ2-7, with 8 bases fitting TRBD2. Trimming took 5 bases from V and 7 from J; bases not matched to a gene: 13. The CDR3 covers 15 residues. CDR1 and CDR2 (germline): MNHNY, SVGAGI (reference sequence). Here the CDR3 DNA reads TGTGCCAGCAGTGGGACTAGTGACCCTACCTGGGAGCAGTACTTC. Encoded protein: CASSGTSDPTWEQYF.

This chain joins TRBV14 and TRBJ1-2; 7 nucleotides match TRBD1. J was trimmed by 3 bases and V by 0 bases; bases with no gene match: 7. CDR1 is SGHDN and CDR2 is FVKESK in the germline V gene. The CDR3 consists of 16 residues. This CDR3 reads CASSQDRRGRYYGYTF. The CDR3, as DNA: TGTGCCAGCAGCCAAGATAGAAGGGGGCGTTACTATGGCTACACCTTC.

The rearrangement uses TRBV29-1 and TRBJ1-1; 7 nucleotides agree with TRBD1. CDR3 length: 12 amino acids. The V gene's germline CDR1 is SQVTM and CDR2 ANQGSEA. Trimming removed 8 bases from V and 2 bases from J; junction bases left unmatched: 5. CDR3 sequence: CSTRQGNTEAFF. CDR3 in DNA: TGCAGCACCCGACAGGGTAACACTGAAGCTTTCTTT.

The chain combines TRBV27 with TRBJ1-1; TRBD1 might be the D (6 bases). Germline-derived CDR1 and CDR2 are MNHEY and SMNVEV (reference sequence). Trimming pared 3 bases from V and 6 bases from J, leaving 11 bases between. The CDR3 is 13 amino acids. The CDR3 DNA sequence: TGTGCCAGCAGTTTTGGGGGGGGCTCTGAAGCTTTCTTT. This codes for CASSFGGGSEAFF.

The chain couples TRBV28 to TRBJ1-2; a weak D match, TRBD1 (5 bases). From germline, CDR1 is MDHEN and CDR2 SYDVKM. This CDR3 has 12 residues. V was clipped by 8 bases and J by 6 bases, with 13 bases between them. The CDR3 protein is CASSQGSHGYTF. CDR3 nucleotide sequence: TGTGCCAGCTCCCAGGGATCCCATGGCTACACCTTC.

The V and J genes are TRBV28 and TRBJ1-2, with D hard to call. In germline, CDR1 is MDHEN, CDR2 SYDVKM. The V gene lost 3 bases and the J gene lost 6 bases, with 17 bases spanning the gap. CDR3 size: 15 residues. CDR3 sequence reads: CASSLSGSGKDGYTF. The DNA of the CDR3 is TGTGCCAGCAGTTTGTCCGGGTCCGGGAAGGATGGCTACACCTTC.

The rearrangement joins TRBV25-1 to TRBJ1-2; D gene uncertain. CDR3 length: 13 residues. The germline V and J ends were trimmed by 5 bases and 5 bases, with 12 bases remaining between them. CDR1 MGHDK and CDR2 SYGVNS come from the germline V gene. The CDR3 coding sequence is TGTGCCAGCAGTTCTCGCTTTCTATATGGCTACACCTTC. It is translated as CASSSRFLYGYTF.

The chain recombines TRBV6-1 with TRBJ2-7, with 7 bases aligning to TRBD2. This CDR3 is 16 amino acids long. V lost 4 bases, J lost 2 bases, and 11 bases stayed unmatched. CDR1 is MNHNS and CDR2 is SASEGT in the germline V gene. CDR3 in DNA: TGTGCCAGCAGTGCAACCGGACTAGTCGGGCCCTACGAGCAGTACTTC. This translates into CASSATGLVGPYEQYF.

This chain joins TRBV28 and TRBJ1-5, with D perhaps matching TRBD1 (6 bases). The CDR3 totals 14 residues. Trimming pared 5 bases from V and 4 bases from J, leaving 12 bases between. The germline gives CDR1 MDHEN, CDR2 SYDVKM. CDR3 sequence reads: CASSPWTENQPQHF. The CDR3 bases are TGTGCCAGCAGTCCTTGGACAGAGAATCAGCCCCAGCATTTT.

The J gene is TRBJ1-4, the V gene TRBV5-6, with TRBD1 matching 9 bases. This CDR3 has 14 amino acids. The V segment lost 2 bases and the J segment 8 bases; nucleotides outside the gene matches: 4. The germline V gene has CDR1 SGHDT and CDR2 YYEEEE. The CDR3 is CASSFRQGGEKLFF. Written as DNA, the CDR3 is TGTGCCAGCAGCTTCCGACAGGGGGGCGAAAAACTGTTTTTT. Filled out from reference TRBV5-6 and TRBJ1-4, the complete variable domain reads DAGVTQSPTHLIKTRGQQVTLRCSPKSGHDTVSWYQQALGQGPQFIFQYYEEEERQRGNFPDRFSGHQFPNYSSELNVNALLLGDSALYLCASSFRQGGEKLFFGSGTQLSVL.

Comment on this clone: Compared with germline, one end of the junction differs, possibly owing to a read error. Other DNA sequences of this sample code for an identical CDR3. The gene calls are TRBV10-2 and TRBJ2-1; the D is unclear. Germline V gene data show CDR1 as WSHSY and CDR2 as SAAADI. CDR3 length equals 15 residues. This CDR3 is CASSERSAVYNGQFF. The DNA of the CDR3 is TGCGCCAGCAGTGAGAGGAGCGCGGTTTACAATGGGCAGTTCTTC.

This clone was counted only a few times. This chain joins TRBV2 and TRBJ1-1; 8 bases are shared with TRBD1. V dropped 2 bases and J dropped 4; count of bases not matched to a gene: 12. Germline V gene data show CDR1 as SNHLY and CDR2 as FYNNEI. The CDR3 has 17 amino acids. This CDR3 reads CASSELSGQGRGTEAFF. CDR3 bases: TGTGCCAGCAGTGAACTCTCCGGACAGGGAAGAGGCACTGAAGCTTTCTTT.

The chain is built from TRBV7-6 and TRBJ2-7, with D possibly called TRBD1 or TRBD2 (5 bases each). The CDR3 totals 14 residues. CDR1 is SGHVS and CDR2 is FNYEAQ in the germline V gene. The germline V and J ends were trimmed by 1 base and 5 bases, with 12 bases remaining between them. The CDR3 sequence: CASSLGGGVDEQYF. In DNA, the CDR3 is TGTGCCAGCAGCTTAGGTGGGGGAGTGGACGAGCAGTACTTC.

The rearrangement joins TRBV6-5 to TRBJ1-1; a weak D match, TRBD1 (5 bases). Germline V CDR1 and CDR2: MNHEY, SVGAGI. The CDR3 length is 13 residues. Trimming removed 5 bases from V and 4 bases from J, with 11 bases in between. CDR3 protein: CASSRGSSTEAFF. For the CDR3, the DNA is TGTGCCAGCAGTCGGGGGAGTAGCACTGAAGCTTTCTTT.

The V gene is TRBV9, the J gene TRBJ2-1, with D hard to call. Germline V gene lookup returns CDR1 SGDLS and CDR2 YYNGEE. The V and J ends lost 0 bases and 0 bases respectively, with 10 bases between them. This CDR3 contains 16 residues. The CDR3 DNA sequence: TGTGCCAGCAGCGTAGGCTCGACCAGCTCCTACAATGAGCAGTTCTTC. Translating it yields CASSVGSTSSYNEQFF.